This T cell receptor beta chain derives from a study of CD8 T cells in ankylosing spondylitis. Study outcomes and limitations: Before this, some motif variants had been reported in reactive arthritis synovial fluid and blood. About 8 highly homologous variants made up a TCR beta motif that seemed to typify ankylosing spondylitis blood. Clones linked to disease, bearing a CD8+ phenotype, were relatively rare in peripheral blood. Matched synovial fluid from ankylosing spondylitis patients was reported to be enriched for disease-linked clones.

With respect to this clonotype: The target antigen is unknown.

The V gene end was trimmed by 4 bases and the J gene end by 0 bases; junction bases not matched to a gene: 8. Looked up from germline, CDR1 is SEHNR and CDR2 is FQNEAQ (reference sequence). CDR3 length equals 17 residues. Each TCR beta library was made by quantitative 5'-RACE that incorporated molecular barcodes. One entry per CDR3 protein results from TCRdb running MiXCR on the 5' RACE reads. The sample carries around 220,000 distinct CDR3 sequences, around 17% recorded once. This sequence originates from a male donor with ankylosing spondylitis. What was sequenced was blood, either unsorted or a sorted T cell fraction (not recorded which). This chain connects TRBV7-9 to TRBJ1-5, with 8 bases that match TRBD1. CDR3 DNA sequence: TGTGCCAGCAGCTCCTCACGACAGGGGTATAGCAATCAGCCCCAGCATTTT. Translating gives CASSSSRQGYSNQPQHF.